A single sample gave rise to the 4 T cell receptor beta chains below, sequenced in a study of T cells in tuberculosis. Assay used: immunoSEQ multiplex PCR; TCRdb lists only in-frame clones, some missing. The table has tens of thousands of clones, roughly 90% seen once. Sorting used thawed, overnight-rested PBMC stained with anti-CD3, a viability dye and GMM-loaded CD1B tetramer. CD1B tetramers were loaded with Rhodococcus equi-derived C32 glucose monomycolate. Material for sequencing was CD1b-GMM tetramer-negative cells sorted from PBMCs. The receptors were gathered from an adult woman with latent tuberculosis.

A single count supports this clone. The CDR3 loop reads CASSPLTSGGHYNEQFF. The DNA of the CDR3 is TGCGCCAGCAGCCCTCTCACTAGCGGGGGGCACTACAATGAGCAGTTCTTC. The chain uses TRBV5-1 and TRBJ2-1, with TRBD2 matching over 12 bases. Germline CDR1 and CDR2: SGHRS and YFSETQ. CDR3 size: 17 residues. The V gene end was trimmed by 4 bases and the J gene end by 3 bases; junction bases not matched to a gene: 8.

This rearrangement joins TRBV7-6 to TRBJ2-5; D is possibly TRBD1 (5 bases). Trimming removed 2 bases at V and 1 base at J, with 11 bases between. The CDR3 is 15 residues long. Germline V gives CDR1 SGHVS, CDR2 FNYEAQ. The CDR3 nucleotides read TGTGCCAGCAGCTTACCAGGGCGGTCCCAAGAGACCCAGTACTTC. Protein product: CASSLPGRSQETQYF. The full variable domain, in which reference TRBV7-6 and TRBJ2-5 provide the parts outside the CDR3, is GAGVSQSPRYKVTKRGQDVALRCDPISGHVSLYWYRQALGQGPEFLTYFNYEAQQDKSGLPNDRFSAERPEGSISTLTIQRTEQRDSAMYRCASSLPGRSQETQYFGPGTRLLVL.

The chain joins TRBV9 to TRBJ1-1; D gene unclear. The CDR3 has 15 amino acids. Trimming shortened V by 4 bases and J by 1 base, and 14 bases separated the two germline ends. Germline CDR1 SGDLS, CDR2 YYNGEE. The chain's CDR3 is CASSPGVAPNTEAFF. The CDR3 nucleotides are TGTGCCAGCAGCCCCGGGGTGGCGCCGAACACTGAAGCTTTCTTT.

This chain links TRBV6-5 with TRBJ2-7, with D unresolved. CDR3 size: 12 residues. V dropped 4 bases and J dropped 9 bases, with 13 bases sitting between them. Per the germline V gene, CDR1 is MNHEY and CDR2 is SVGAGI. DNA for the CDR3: TGTGCCAGCAGTTCTCCGAGTGATGGGCAGTACTTC. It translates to CASSSPSDGQYF.